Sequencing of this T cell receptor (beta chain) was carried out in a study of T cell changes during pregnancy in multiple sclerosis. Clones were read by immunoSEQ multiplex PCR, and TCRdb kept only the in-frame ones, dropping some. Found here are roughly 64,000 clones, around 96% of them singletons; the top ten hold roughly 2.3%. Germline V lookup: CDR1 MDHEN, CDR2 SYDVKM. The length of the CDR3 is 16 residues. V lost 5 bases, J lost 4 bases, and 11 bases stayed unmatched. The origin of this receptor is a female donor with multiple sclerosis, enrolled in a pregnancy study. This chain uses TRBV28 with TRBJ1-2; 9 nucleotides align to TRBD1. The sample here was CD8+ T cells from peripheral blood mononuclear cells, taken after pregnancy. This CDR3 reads CASSPPQGAQGYGYTF. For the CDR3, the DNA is TGTGCCAGCAGTCCACCACAGGGGGCGCAAGGCTATGGCTACACCTTC.